This T cell receptor (beta chain) was recovered during a study of CD4 T cells in relation to SARS-CoV-2 and coronaviruses. Study as a whole: After approximately 10 days of antigen culture, PBMC TCR beta CDR3s were sequenced.

Comments on this clone: No antigen is known for it.

Study-wide results and limits: The cross-reactivity analysis covered only spike protein, not other viral proteins.

Libraries were prepared by immunoSEQ multiplex PCR; TCRdb keeps only in-frame clonotypes and omits some of them. The sample lists tens of thousands of clones, nearly 85% occurring once. V lost 7 bases to trimming and J lost 5 bases, with 14 bases between them. The CDR3 runs 13 residues. Germline CDR1 SNHLY, CDR2 FYNNEI. Naive or memory CD4+ cells were cultured 1:1 with T cell-depleted PBMCs plus CEF. The source is an adult with COVID-19. This chain uses TRBV2 with TRBJ2-5, with a possible D match to TRBD1 (6 bases). Sequencing input: naive CD4+ T cells from PBMCs, cultured in vitro. As for subset: naive CD4+ T cells isolated by negative enrichment. The DNA of the CDR3 is TGTGCCAGCAACTACAGGGAACGGGAGACCCAGTACTTC. Protein: CASNYRERETQYF. Full variable domain (rest looked up from reference TRBV2 and TRBJ2-5): EPEVTQTPSHQVTQMGQEVILRCVPISNHLYFYWYRQILGQKVEFLVSFYNNEISEKSEIFDDQFSVERPDGSNFTLKIRSTKLEDSAMYFCASNYRERETQYFGPGTRLLVL.